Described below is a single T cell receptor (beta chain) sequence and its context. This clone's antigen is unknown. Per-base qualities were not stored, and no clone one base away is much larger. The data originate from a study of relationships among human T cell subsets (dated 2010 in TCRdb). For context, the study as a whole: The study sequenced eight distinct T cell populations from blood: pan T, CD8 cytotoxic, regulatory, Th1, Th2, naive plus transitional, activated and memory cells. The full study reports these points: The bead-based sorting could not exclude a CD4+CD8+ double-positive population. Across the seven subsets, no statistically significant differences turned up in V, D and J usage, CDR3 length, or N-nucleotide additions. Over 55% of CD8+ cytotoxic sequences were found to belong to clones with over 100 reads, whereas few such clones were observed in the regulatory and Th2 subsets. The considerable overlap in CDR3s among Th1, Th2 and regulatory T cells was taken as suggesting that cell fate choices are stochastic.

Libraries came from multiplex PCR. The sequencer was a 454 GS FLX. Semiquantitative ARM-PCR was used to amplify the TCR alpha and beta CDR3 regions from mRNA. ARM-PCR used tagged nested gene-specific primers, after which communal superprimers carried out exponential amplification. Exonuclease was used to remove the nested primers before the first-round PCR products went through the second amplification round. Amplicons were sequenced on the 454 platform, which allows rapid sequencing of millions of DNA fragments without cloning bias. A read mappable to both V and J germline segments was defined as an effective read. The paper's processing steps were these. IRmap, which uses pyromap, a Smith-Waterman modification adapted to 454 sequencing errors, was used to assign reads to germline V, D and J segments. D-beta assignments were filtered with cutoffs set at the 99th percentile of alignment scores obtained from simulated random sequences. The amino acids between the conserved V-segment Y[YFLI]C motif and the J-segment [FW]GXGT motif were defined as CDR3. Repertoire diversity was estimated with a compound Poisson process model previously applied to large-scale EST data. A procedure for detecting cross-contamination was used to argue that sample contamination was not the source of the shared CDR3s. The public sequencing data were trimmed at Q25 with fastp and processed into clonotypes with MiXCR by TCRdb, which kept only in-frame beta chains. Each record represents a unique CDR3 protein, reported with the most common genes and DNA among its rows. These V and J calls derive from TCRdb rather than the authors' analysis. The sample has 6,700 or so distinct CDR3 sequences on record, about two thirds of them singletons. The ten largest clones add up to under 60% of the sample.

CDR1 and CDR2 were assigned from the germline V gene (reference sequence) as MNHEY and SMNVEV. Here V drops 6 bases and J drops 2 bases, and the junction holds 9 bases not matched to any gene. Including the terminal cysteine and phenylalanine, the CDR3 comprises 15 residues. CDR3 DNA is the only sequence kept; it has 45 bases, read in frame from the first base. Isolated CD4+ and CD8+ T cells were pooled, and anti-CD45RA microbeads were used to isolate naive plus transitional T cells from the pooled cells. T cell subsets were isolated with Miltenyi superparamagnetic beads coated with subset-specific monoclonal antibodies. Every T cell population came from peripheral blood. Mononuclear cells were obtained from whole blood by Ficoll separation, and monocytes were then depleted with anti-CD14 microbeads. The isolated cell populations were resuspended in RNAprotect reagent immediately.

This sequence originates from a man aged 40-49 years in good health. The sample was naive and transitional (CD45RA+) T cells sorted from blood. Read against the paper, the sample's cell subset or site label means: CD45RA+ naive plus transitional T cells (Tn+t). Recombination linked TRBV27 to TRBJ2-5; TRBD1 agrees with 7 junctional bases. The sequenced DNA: TGTGCCAGCAGGTATAGACAGGGCCTTCAAGAGACCCAGTACTTC. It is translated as CASRYRQGLQETQYF.